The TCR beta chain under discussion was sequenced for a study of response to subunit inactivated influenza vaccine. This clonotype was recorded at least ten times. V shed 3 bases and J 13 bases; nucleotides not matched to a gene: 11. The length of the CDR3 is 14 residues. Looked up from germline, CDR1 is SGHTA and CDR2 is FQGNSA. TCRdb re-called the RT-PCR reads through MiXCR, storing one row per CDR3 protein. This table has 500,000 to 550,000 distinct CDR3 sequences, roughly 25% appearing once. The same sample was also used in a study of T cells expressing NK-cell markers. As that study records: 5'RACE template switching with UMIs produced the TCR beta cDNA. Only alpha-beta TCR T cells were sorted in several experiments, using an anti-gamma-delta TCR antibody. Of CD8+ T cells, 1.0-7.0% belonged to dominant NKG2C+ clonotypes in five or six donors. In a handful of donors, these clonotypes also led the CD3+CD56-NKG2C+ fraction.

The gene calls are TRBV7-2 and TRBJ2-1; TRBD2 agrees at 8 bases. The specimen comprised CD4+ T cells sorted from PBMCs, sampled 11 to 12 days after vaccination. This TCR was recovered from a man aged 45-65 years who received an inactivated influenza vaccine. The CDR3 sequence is CASSFAGGSLVQFF. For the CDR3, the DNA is TGTGCCAGCAGCTTTGCGGGGGGCTCCTTGGTCCAGTTCTTC. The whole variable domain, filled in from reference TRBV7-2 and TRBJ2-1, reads GAGVSQSPSNKVTEKGKDVELRCDPISGHTALYWYRQSLGQGLEFLIYFQGNSAPDKSGLPSDRFSAERTGGSVSTLTIQRTQQEDSAVYLCASSFAGGSLVQFFGPGTRLTVL.